This T cell receptor beta chain was recorded in a study of T cells in localized non-small cell lung cancer. To note about this clone: Its specificity is unknown.

TCRdb's table, derived via immunoSEQ multiplex PCR, lists solely in-frame clones and lacks some. The table includes more than 100,000 clones, 80% to 90% detected once. Trimming removed 5 bases from V and 6 bases from J; junction bases left unmatched: 7. The length of the CDR3 is 15 residues. Germline loops: CDR1 LNHDA, CDR2 SQIVND (reference sequence). General observations from the study: Because only a single region of the tumor was sequenced, heterogeneity remains possible. Researchers found a median approximately 55 of the top 100 tumor clones in adjacent lung. Maximal T cell clonality occurred in uninvolved adjacent lung, with tumor ranking below it.

The clonotype comes from an older female donor with stage I lung adenocarcinoma. The sequences come from peripheral blood, collected before any cancer treatment. The J gene is TRBJ2-1, the V gene TRBV19; 10 nucleotides align to TRBD2. CDR3 protein: CASSVLAGEFNEQFF. In DNA, the CDR3 is TGTGCCAGTAGTGTTCTAGCGGGAGAGTTCAATGAGCAGTTCTTC.